These T cell receptor beta chains were read from a single sample in a study of PD-1 blockade in classical Hodgkin lymphoma. Some clones are missing from TCRdb's copy, which holds only in-frame ones; the method was immunoSEQ multiplex PCR. The sample records about 39,000 clones, 70% to 80% being singletons. Sequenced material: peripheral blood mononuclear cells (PBMCs), taken before the fourth cycle of nivolumab. All receptors come from a human donor with classical Hodgkin lymphoma. Each CDR3 is given without its conserved first and last residue.

V gene	J gene	CDR3 protein
TRBV7-6	TRBJ1-5	ASSLNKGQPQH
TRBV19	TRBJ2-2	ASSIGHITGELF
TRBV27	TRBJ2-7	ASSLRGQGATGYEQY
TRBV6-5	TRBJ2-7	ASSLAGGFHEQY
TRBV7-9	TRBJ2-7	ASSLALHEQY
TRBV10-3	TRBJ1-2	ASRQDNYGYT
TRBV7-3	TRBJ2-3	ASSLDRAADTQY
TRBV28	TRBJ1-4	ASSTPTGENEKLF
TRBV7-9	TRBJ1-1	ASSARLGATNTEAF
TRBV7-9	TRBJ2-7	ASSFLNYEQY
TRBV19	TRBJ1-6	ASSLVGNSPLH
TRBV7-8	TRBJ2-5	ASSLAGARDGETQY
TRBV4-1	TRBJ2-2	ASSQPRDRVGELF
TRBV4-3	TRBJ2-2	ASSQWGGLAGELF
TRBV4-3	TRBJ2-5	ASSQEATSGDQETQY
TRBV9	TRBJ2-1	ASSSQLGLAGNNEQF
TRBV11-2	TRBJ1-4	ASSSRIDRELF
TRBV7-9	TRBJ2-7	ASSLAGSYNEQY
TRBV27	TRBJ2-1	ASSATTEKQF
TRBV4-3	TRBJ2-2	ASSQRDPNTGELF
TRBV4-3	TRBJ2-3	ASSQEWRPTDTQY
TRBV18	TRBJ1-5	ASSPDGQQPQH
TRBV7-2	TRBJ2-5	ASSRILPQETQY
TRBV7-9	TRBJ2-2	ASSLRGALNTGELF
TRBV6-5	TRBJ2-3	ASSYWGGDTQY
TRBV2	TRBJ1-5	ASSATGGSNQPQH
TRBV15	TRBJ2-7	ATSRDGTGSRYEQY
TRBV7-8	TRBJ1-6	ASSYSGTASSYNSPLH
TRBV5-1	TRBJ1-1	ASSANAQNTEAF
TRBV19	TRBJ2-3	ASSIFWWDTQY
TRBV9	TRBJ2-7	ASSENPHSYEQY